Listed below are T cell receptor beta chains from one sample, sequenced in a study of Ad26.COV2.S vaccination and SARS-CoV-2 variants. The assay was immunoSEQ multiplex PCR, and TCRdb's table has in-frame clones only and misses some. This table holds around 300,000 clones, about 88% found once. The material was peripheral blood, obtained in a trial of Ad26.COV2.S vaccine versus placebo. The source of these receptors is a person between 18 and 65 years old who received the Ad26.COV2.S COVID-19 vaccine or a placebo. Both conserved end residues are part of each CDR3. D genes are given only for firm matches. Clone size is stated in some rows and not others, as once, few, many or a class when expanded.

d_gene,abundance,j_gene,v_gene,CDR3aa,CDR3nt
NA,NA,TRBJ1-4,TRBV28,CASSLGGTNEKLFF,TGTGCCAGCAGTTTAGGGGGAACTAATGAAAAACTGTTTTTT
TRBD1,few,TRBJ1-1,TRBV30,CAWGQGVDGAFF,TGTGCCTGGGGACAGGGGGTTGATGGAGCTTTCTTT
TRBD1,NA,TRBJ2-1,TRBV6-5,CASSYRGPRYNEQFF,TGTGCCAGCAGTTACAGGGGGCCAAGGTACAATGAGCAGTTCTTC
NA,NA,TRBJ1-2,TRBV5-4,CASSPGGGLNYGYTF,TGTGCCAGCAGCCCTGGGGGCGGACTTAACTATGGCTACACCTTC
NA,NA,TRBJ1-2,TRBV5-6,CASSLDAGRSGYTF,TGTGCCAGCAGCTTGGACGCAGGGAGAAGTGGCTACACCTTC
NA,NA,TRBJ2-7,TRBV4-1,CASSPQGRGQNEQYF,TGCGCCAGCAGCCCACAAGGGAGGGGGCAGAACGAGCAGTACTTC
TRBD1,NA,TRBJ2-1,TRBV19,CASRKLRGNYNEQFF,TGTGCCAGTAGGAAACTCAGGGGGAACTACAATGAGCAGTTCTTC
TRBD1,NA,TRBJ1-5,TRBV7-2,CASFSGQGSSPQHF,TGTGCCAGCTTCTCGGGACAGGGGTCTTCACCCCAGCATTTT
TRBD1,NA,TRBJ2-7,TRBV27,CASTQTQGTGSYYEQYF,TGTGCCAGCACACAAACGCAAGGGACAGGGAGTTACTACGAGCAGTACTTC
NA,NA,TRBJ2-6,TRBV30,CAWSVQTPGANVLTF,TGTGCCTGGAGTGTACAAACACCTGGGGCCAACGTCCTGACTTTC
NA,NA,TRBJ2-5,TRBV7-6,CASSLASRGTQWETQYF,TGTGCCAGCAGCTTAGCCAGTAGGGGTACGCAGTGGGAGACCCAGTACTTC
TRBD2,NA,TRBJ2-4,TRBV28,CASSLIRDYLPFF,TGTGCCAGCAGTTTAATCCGGGACTACCTCCCATTTTTC
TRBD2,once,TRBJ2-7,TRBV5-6,CASSGLAGTYEQYF,TGTGCCAGCAGCGGGTTAGCGGGGACCTACGAGCAGTACTTC
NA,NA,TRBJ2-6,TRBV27,CASSGRGIPILSTGANVLTF,TGTGCCAGCAGTGGAAGAGGGATCCCCATACTTTCGACTGGGGCCAACGTCCTGACTTTC
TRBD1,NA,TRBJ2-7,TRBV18,CASSLRDRGEQYF,TGTGCCAGCTCACTCCGGGACAGGGGCGAGCAGTACTTC
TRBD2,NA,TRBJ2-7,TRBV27,CASSASGKQYEQYF,TGTGCCAGCAGTGCTAGCGGGAAGCAGTACGAGCAGTACTTC
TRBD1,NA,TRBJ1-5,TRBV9,CASSDRDSWQPQHF,TGTGCCAGCAGCGACCGGGACAGCTGGCAGCCCCAGCATTTT
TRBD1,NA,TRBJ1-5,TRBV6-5,CASRNGQVGNQPQHF,TGTGCCAGCAGAAATGGACAGGTGGGCAATCAGCCCCAGCATTTT
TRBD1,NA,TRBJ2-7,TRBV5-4,CASSLERQGGSYEQYF,TGTGCCAGCAGCTTGGAGAGACAGGGGGGCTCCTACGAGCAGTACTTC
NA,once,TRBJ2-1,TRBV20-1,CSASNFEQFF,TGCAGTGCTAGTAACTTTGAGCAGTTCTTC
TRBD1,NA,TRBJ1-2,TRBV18,CASSLREGAGGYTF,TGTGCCAGCTCCCTGAGAGAGGGGGCGGGTGGCTACACCTTC
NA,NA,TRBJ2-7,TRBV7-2,CASSLSRGYEQYF,TGTGCCAGCAGCTTAAGTCGGGGCTACGAGCAGTACTTC
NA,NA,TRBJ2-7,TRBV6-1,CASSESREQYEQYF,TGTGCCAGCAGTGAATCTAGGGAACAATACGAGCAGTACTTC
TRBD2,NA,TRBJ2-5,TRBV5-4,CASSFRLAGPQETQYF,TGTGCCAGCAGCTTTCGACTAGCGGGGCCCCAAGAGACCCAGTACTTC
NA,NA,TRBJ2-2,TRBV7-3,CASSLGAVGELFF,TGTGCCAGCAGCTTAGGAGCGGTCGGGGAGCTGTTTTTT
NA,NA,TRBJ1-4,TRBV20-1,CSASPRTYATNEKLFF,TGCAGTGCTAGTCCCAGGACGTATGCAACTAATGAAAAACTGTTTTTT
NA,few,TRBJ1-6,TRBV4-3,CASSHHTGGRPNSPLHF,TGCGCCAGCAGCCATCACACGGGAGGTCGGCCTAATTCACCCCTCCACTTT
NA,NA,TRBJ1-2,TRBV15,CATSRDLDFYGYTF,TGTGCCACCAGCAGAGATTTGGATTTCTATGGCTACACCTTC
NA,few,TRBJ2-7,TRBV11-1,CASSSQGLYEQYF,TGTGCCAGCAGCTCACAGGGTCTCTACGAGCAGTACTTC
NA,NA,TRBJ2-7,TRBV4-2,CASSQTRVHEQYF,TGTGCCAGCAGCCAGACCAGGGTACACGAGCAGTACTTC
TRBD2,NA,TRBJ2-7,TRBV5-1,CASSLSGTSGSYEQYF,TGCGCCAGCAGCCTGAGCGGGACTAGCGGTTCCTACGAGCAGTACTTC
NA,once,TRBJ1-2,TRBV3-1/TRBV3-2,CASSLREGDYGYTF,TGTGCCAGCAGCCTAAGGGAGGGGGACTATGGCTACACCTTC
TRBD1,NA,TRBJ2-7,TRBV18,CASSRDRLYEQYF,TGTGCCAGCTCACGGGACAGGCTCTACGAGCAGTACTTC
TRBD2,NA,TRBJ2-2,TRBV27,CASTFGGGTGELFF,TGTGCCAGCACCTTTGGCGGGGGCACCGGGGAGCTGTTTTTT
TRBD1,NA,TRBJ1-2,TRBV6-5,CASRTSGGVDGYTF,TGTGCCAGCAGAACGTCAGGGGGAGTGGATGGCTACACCTTC
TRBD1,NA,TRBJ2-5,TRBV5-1,CASTRDRVKETQYF,TGCGCCAGCACCCGGGACAGGGTAAAAGAGACCCAGTACTTC
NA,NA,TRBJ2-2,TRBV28,CASSLYSGVGTGELFF,TGTGCCAGCAGTCTATACTCCGGGGTAGGGACCGGGGAGCTGTTTTTT
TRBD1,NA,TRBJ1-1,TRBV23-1,CARVLFTGTEMNTEAFF,TGCGCCAGAGTATTATTCACCGGGACAGAAATGAACACTGAAGCTTTCTTT
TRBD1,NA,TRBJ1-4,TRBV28,CASSIWTGARSTNEKLFF,TGTGCCAGCAGCATATGGACAGGGGCGCGATCAACTAATGAAAAACTGTTTTTT
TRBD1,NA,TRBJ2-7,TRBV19,CASSTWTGSGPREQYF,TGTGCCAGTAGTACATGGACAGGATCTGGGCCTAGGGAGCAGTACTTC
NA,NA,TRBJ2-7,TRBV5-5,CASSAAGPYEQYF,TGTGCCAGCAGCGCTGCTGGACCCTACGAGCAGTACTTC
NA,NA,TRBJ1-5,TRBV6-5,CASSYSILQPQHF,TGTGCCAGCAGTTACTCGATTCTTCAGCCCCAGCATTTT